This T cell receptor beta chain was documented in a study of blood T cell repertoires in COVID-19. Categorization into cohorts depended on clinical history that participants reported. Clones were read by immunoSEQ multiplex PCR, and TCRdb kept only the in-frame ones, dropping some. In the table there are some 460,000 clones, 87% of which are singletons. This TCR was recovered from a woman aged 18-29 years with acute COVID-19. Sequenced: PBMCs or T cells enriched from blood (not recorded which).

The CDR3 loop reads CAISDWDSTGNTIYF. DNA for the CDR3: TGTGCCATCAGTGACTGGGACAGCACTGGAAACACCATATATTTT. The V call is TRBV10-3, the J call TRBJ1-3; 7 bases agree with TRBD1. The CDR3 is 15 residues long. CDR1 ENHRY and CDR2 SYGVKD come from the germline V gene. J was trimmed by 2 bases and V by 3 bases; bases with no gene match: 4.